The 13 T cell receptor beta chains below were found in one sample sequenced in a study of Ad26.COV2.S vaccination and SARS-CoV-2 variants. Sequencing used immunoSEQ multiplex PCR; TCRdb keeps in-frame clones, though not all of them. The table has about 350,000 clones, 80% to 90% seen once. Treatment: some 20 received Ad26.COV2.S at low or high dose, single or two shots; several received placebo; per-sample allocation not given. Day 63 after the first injection of vaccine or placebo was the sampling time. The sample was peripheral blood, taken in a trial of Ad26.COV2.S vaccine versus placebo. The receptors come from a person aged 18 to 65 who received the Ad26.COV2.S COVID-19 vaccine or a placebo.

This chain links TRBV2 with TRBJ1-4, with a possible D match to TRBD1 (6 bases). This CDR3 comprises 14 residues. Trimming removed 4 bases from V and 8 bases from J, with 14 bases in between. The germline V gene has CDR1 SNHLY and CDR2 FYNNEI. The DNA for the CDR3 is TGTGCCAGCAGTGCTGGGAGGAGGGGGGAAAAACTGTTTTTT. Amino acid sequence: CASSAGRRGEKLFF.

The chain employs TRBV11-1 and TRBJ2-7, with TRBD2 identical over 14 bases. The CDR3 sequence is 16 residues long. With V trimmed by 6 bases and J by 3 bases, 7 bases remained unmatched. Germline V gives CDR1 SGHAT, CDR2 FQDESV (reference sequence). Here the CDR3 reads CASSQGLAGGYYEQYF. CDR3 bases: TGTGCCAGCAGTCAAGGACTAGCGGGAGGCTACTACGAGCAGTACTTC.

The chain recombines TRBV7-2 with TRBJ2-5; D possibly corresponds to TRBD2 (6 bases). Germline V lookup: CDR1 SGHTA, CDR2 FQGNSA. CDR3 size: 16 residues. V lost 2 bases and J lost 5, with 18 bases in between. The CDR3 is CASSLPGTYTSETQYF. Here the CDR3 DNA reads TGTGCCAGCAGCTTACCTGGGACTTACACCAGCGAGACCCAGTACTTC.

The chain combines TRBV5-5 with TRBJ2-3; D is unresolved. Germline CDR1 and CDR2: SGHKS and YYEKEE (reference sequence). The CDR3 is made up of 13 amino acids. V lost 4 bases, J lost 4 bases, and 10 bases lay in between. This chain's CDR3 is CASSPLVSDTQYF. CDR3 coding DNA: TGTGCCAGCAGCCCCTTGGTCTCAGATACGCAGTATTTT.

The chain links TRBV2 to TRBJ1-2; TRBD1 matches 8 bases. The CDR3 sequence is 15 residues long. Germline CDR1 is SNHLY and CDR2 is FYNNEI. J gave up 7 bases and V 6 bases, and 13 bases lay outside the gene matches. DNA of the CDR3: TGTGCCAGCAGCACCACTTGGACAGGGAATACTGGCTACACCTTC. As protein: CASSTTWTGNTGYTF.

The CDR3 is CASSGSSVSYNEQFF. CDR3 in DNA: TGTGCCAGCAGCGGGTCTAGCGTCTCCTACAATGAGCAGTTCTTC. The chain links TRBV9 to TRBJ2-1, with D perhaps matching TRBD2 (6 bases). V dropped 3 bases and J dropped 0 bases, with 10 bases sitting between them. The germline CDR1 and CDR2 sequences are SGDLS and YYNGEE. CDR3 length: 15 residues.

The chain links TRBV2 to TRBJ1-5; perhaps TRBD1 as D (6 bases). Germline V lookup: CDR1 SNHLY, CDR2 FYNNEI. The CDR3 sequence is 15 residues long. V was shortened by 5 bases and J by 0 bases, with 11 bases between the two germline ends. The CDR3 protein is CASSRQDNSNQPQHF. In nucleotides, the CDR3 is TGTGCCAGCAGTAGACAGGACAATAGCAATCAGCCCCAGCATTTT.

The rearrangement joins TRBV4-1 to TRBJ1-1; D uncertain. Germline loops: CDR1 MGHRA, CDR2 YSYEKL. This CDR3 has 14 residues. Deletions cut 1 base from V and 1 base from J, with 7 bases between. CDR3 DNA sequence: TGCGCCAGCAGCCAAGTTAGCCAGAACACTGAAGCTTTCTTT. Encoded protein: CASSQVSQNTEAFF.

The V call is TRBV11-2, the J call TRBJ2-5, with D tentatively TRBD1 (6 bases). V gave up 5 bases and J gave up 2 bases, with 15 bases separating them. Germline V gene sequence: CDR1 SGHAT, CDR2 FQNNGV. The CDR3 length is 15 residues. The CDR3 here is CASSLLGQKQETQYF. The CDR3 DNA is TGTGCCAGCAGCCTCCTCGGACAGAAACAAGAGACCCAGTACTTC.

V and J are TRBV19 and TRBJ1-5; 7 bases fit TRBD1. The CDR3 loop spans 15 amino acids. Looked up from germline, CDR1 is LNHDA and CDR2 is SQIVND (reference sequence). Trimming removed 8 bases from V and 5 bases from J; junction bases left unmatched: 12. CDR3 residues: CASQGGRAVDQPQHF. The CDR3 DNA sequence: TGTGCCAGTCAGGGGGGGAGGGCGGTGGATCAGCCCCAGCATTTT.

This chain links TRBV4-2 with TRBJ2-3; a possible D gene is TRBD2 (6 bases). The CDR3 covers 14 residues. Germline CDR1 is LGHNA and CDR2 is YNFKEQ. The V end was cut by 5 bases, the J end by 6 bases, with 15 bases between. Here the CDR3 reads CASSARDSGDTQYF. As DNA, the CDR3 is TGTGCCAGCAGCGCGCGGGACTCTGGGGATACGCAGTATTTT.

Here the CDR3 reads CASSRIRDRGTGELFF. The CDR3, as DNA: TGTGCCAGCAGCCGAATCCGGGACAGGGGCACCGGGGAGCTGTTTTTT. This sequence joins TRBV3-1 (or the pseudogene TRBV3-2) and TRBJ2-2; 10 bases match TRBD1. After removal of 4 bases from V and 4 bases from J, the junction contained 6 bases not matched to a gene. Germline assignment: CDR1 LGHDT and CDR2 YNNKEL (reference sequence). The length of the CDR3 is 16 residues.

This sequence joins TRBV18 and TRBJ1-1; 9 bases match TRBD1. Germline V lookup: CDR1 KGHSH, CDR2 LQKENI. The CDR3 is 13 amino acids. With 3 bases clipped from V and 8 bases from J, the junction kept 4 bases outside the gene matches. CDR3 amino acids: CASSPRTGEEAFF. CDR3 nucleotide sequence: TGTGCCAGCTCACCCCGGACAGGGGAAGAAGCTTTCTTT.